These T cell receptor beta chains were read from a single sample in a study of blood T cell repertoires in COVID-19. Repertoires were generated with immunoSEQ multiplex PCR, while TCRdb's copy carries only in-frame clones and drops some. Here the sample spans about 300,000 clones, approximately 86% being singletons. Material: PBMCs or T cells enriched from blood (not recorded which). The receptors were gathered from a woman aged 18 to 35 who had recovered from COVID-19. Each CDR3 is given without its conserved first and last residue. Fields, in order: clone size, V gene, J gene, CDR3 protein. Not all rows give a size; the values are once, few, many and, for expanded clones, a class.

.	TRBV2	TRBJ2-3	ASGQETDTQY
.	TRBV4-1	TRBJ1-1	ASSQEPGQLTEAF
once	TRBV9	TRBJ2-7	ASSPRLALNSHEQY
.	TRBV25-1	TRBJ1-4	ASSESLGQHEKLF
.	TRBV5-1	TRBJ2-1	ASSRTSGSPGLNEQF
.	TRBV7-2	TRBJ2-1	ASSPLGGGAYNEQF
few	TRBV6-5	TRBJ2-5	ASSYGLQETQY
once	TRBV28	TRBJ2-1	ASSGTGGTYNEQF
few	TRBV3-1/TRBV3-2	TRBJ1-2	ASSQAVPYYGYT
.	TRBV3-1/TRBV3-2	TRBJ2-1	ASSRGGSYNEQF
.	TRBV11-2	TRBJ2-7	ASSTGTGQRPYSYEQY
.	TRBV5-1	TRBJ1-3	ASSLRTGFGNTIY
.	TRBV7-9	TRBJ2-5	ASSSSRGRGETQY
.	TRBV14	TRBJ2-3	ASSRQGFSTDTQY
.	TRBV6-1	TRBJ1-2	ASSEGGQGYGYT
.	TRBV30	TRBJ1-4	AWGVTGGWGEKLF
.	TRBV10-3	TRBJ2-5	AISEGRRETQY
.	TRBV30	TRBJ2-5	AWSGTPSRETQY
.	TRBV3-1/TRBV3-2	TRBJ2-3	ASSQALAVHTQY
.	TRBV5-1	TRBJ1-1	ASSLVLAGAGLAEAF
.	TRBV23-1	TRBJ1-5	ASNRTGAPYSNQPQH
.	TRBV28	TRBJ2-3	ASSSPSGSSDTQY
.	TRBV29-1	TRBJ1-3	SVEDGGIGNTIY
.	TRBV18	TRBJ1-5	ASSPPLSRGNQPQH
.	TRBV7-8	TRBJ2-1	ASSLVVGSGSSYNEQF
once	TRBV5-6	TRBJ2-2	ASETSGGPNTGELF
.	TRBV19	TRBJ1-2	ASTHIEFRDREDYGYT
.	TRBV7-9	TRBJ2-4	ASSLALGTSGGGNIQY